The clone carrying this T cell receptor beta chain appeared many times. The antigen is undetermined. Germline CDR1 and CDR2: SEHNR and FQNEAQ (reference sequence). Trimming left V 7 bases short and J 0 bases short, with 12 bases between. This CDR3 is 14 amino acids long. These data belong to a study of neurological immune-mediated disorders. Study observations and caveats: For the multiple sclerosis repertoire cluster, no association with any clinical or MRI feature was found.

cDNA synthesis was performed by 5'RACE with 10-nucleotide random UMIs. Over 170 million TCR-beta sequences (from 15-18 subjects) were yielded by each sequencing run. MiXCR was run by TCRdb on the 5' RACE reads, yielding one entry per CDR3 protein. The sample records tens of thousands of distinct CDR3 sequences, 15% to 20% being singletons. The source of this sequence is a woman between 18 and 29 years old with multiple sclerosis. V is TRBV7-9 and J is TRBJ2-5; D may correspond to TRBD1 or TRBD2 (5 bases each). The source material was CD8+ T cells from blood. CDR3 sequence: CASTGTKDQETQYF. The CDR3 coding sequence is TGTGCCAGCACGGGGACGAAAGACCAAGAGACCCAGTACTTC.